The 8 T cell receptor beta chains listed next were all sequenced from one sample in a study of blood T cell repertoires in COVID-19. Some clones are missing from TCRdb's copy, which holds only in-frame ones; the method was immunoSEQ multiplex PCR. The data hold around 200,000 clones, with approximately 90% observed a single time. Sequencing was performed on peripheral blood. The receptor set was obtained from a young man with acute or convalescent COVID-19.

The table lists this clone with a count of one. This sequence joins TRBV7-9 and TRBJ1-1; 9 positions agree with TRBD1. The CDR3 is 15 amino acids. Germline CDR1 and CDR2: SEHNR and FQNEAQ (reference sequence). With 3 bases clipped from V and 0 bases from J, the junction kept 2 bases outside the gene matches. CDR3 DNA: TGTGCCAGCAGCTTGGACAGGGGCATGAACACTGAAGCTTTCTTT. It translates to CASSLDRGMNTEAFF.

This chain connects TRBV28 to TRBJ2-7; possibly TRBD2 for D (6 bases). This CDR3 is built from 12 residues. Germline V gene data show CDR1 as MDHEN and CDR2 as SYDVKM. V lost 3 bases and J lost 9, with 12 bases in between. CDR3 sequence: CASSLGTGRQYF. The CDR3, as DNA: TGTGCCAGCAGTTTGGGGACCGGGAGGCAGTACTTC.

This chain connects TRBV11-2 to TRBJ2-2; D remains ambiguous. CDR3 size: 15 residues. V was trimmed by 5 bases and J by 4 bases, leaving 14 bases between them. The germline CDR1 and CDR2 sequences are SGHAT and FQNNGV. The CDR3 DNA reads as TGTGCCAGCAGCCGTCTGGAGTTTGGCACCGGGGAGCTGTTTTTT. Its protein is CASSRLEFGTGELFF.

The V gene is TRBV28, the J gene TRBJ1-2; 7 bases agree with TRBD1. V lost 6 bases to trimming and J lost 7 bases; unmatched junction nucleotides: 5. This CDR3 is 12 amino acids long. Germline lookup yields CDR1 MDHEN and CDR2 SYDVKM. The CDR3 reads CASRRQGSGYTF. The CDR3 DNA sequence: TGTGCCAGCAGACGACAGGGTTCTGGCTACACCTTC.

This sequence joins TRBV24-1 and TRBJ2-2; D possibly corresponds to TRBD1 (5 bases). The germline V and J ends were trimmed by 4 bases and 0 bases, with 11 bases remaining between them. This CDR3 has 16 amino acids. Germline V gives CDR1 KGHDR, CDR2 SFDVKD. CDR3 DNA sequence: TGTGCCACCAGTGACACCACAGGTACGAACACCGGGGAGCTGTTTTTT. Protein: CATSDTTGTNTGELFF.

The V gene is TRBV4-1, the J gene TRBJ1-1; 7 bases are shared with TRBD1. V lost 4 bases and J lost 1; bases outside the gene matches: 12. In germline, CDR1 is MGHRA, CDR2 YSYEKL. The length of the CDR3 is 17 residues. Here the CDR3 DNA reads TGCGCCAGCAGCCGTCCCACCGACAGGGCCCCGAACACTGAAGCTTTCTTT. Protein: CASSRPTDRAPNTEAFF.

The chain has TRBV27 and TRBJ2-2; 7 bases map to TRBD2. Germline CDR1 and CDR2: MNHEY and SMNVEV (reference sequence). Losses at the gene ends were 6 bases for V and 2 bases for J; bases not matched to a gene: 3. This CDR3 is 14 amino acids long. The CDR3 loop reads CASRRDYNTGELFF. In DNA, the CDR3 is TGTGCCAGCAGACGGGACTACAACACCGGGGAGCTGTTTTTT.

The chain employs TRBV30 and TRBJ1-2; D call uncertain. Germline V gene lookup returns CDR1 GTSNPN and CDR2 SVGIG (reference sequence). The CDR3 totals 14 residues. Trimming shortened V by 0 bases and J by 8 bases, and 16 bases separated the two germline ends. CDR3 in DNA: TGTGCCTGGAGTGTAAGCCCGGCCTTCGGGGGCTACACCTTC. This translates into CAWSVSPAFGGYTF.